Shown below are 30 T cell receptor beta chains from a single sample sequenced in a study of OX40 agonist ivuxolimab in advanced cancers. Library construction relied on the immunoSEQ multiplex PCR assay. What TCRdb holds here is the immuneACCESS table cut down to in-frame rearrangements. Part of the clones is not present; checked against another copy, under half of the missing clones reflect an unresolved V gene, and the others are unexplained. Within this sample are 100,000 or so clones, with about 85% of them counted one time only. The ten biggest clones cover 3.8% of the sample. Source: CD4+ or CD8+ T cells sorted from blood, taken in a trial of the OX40 agonist ivuxolimab. Receptor source: an adult with an advanced solid tumor such as melanoma, head and neck, liver or kidney cancer.

The J gene is TRBJ2-5, the V gene TRBV7-9; D tentatively reads TRBD1 or TRBD2 (5 bases each). This CDR3 comprises 15 residues. From germline, CDR1 is SEHNR and CDR2 FQNEAQ (reference sequence). V lost 0 bases to trimming and J lost 1 base, with 9 bases between them. The chain's CDR3 is CASSLAGDPQETQYF. The CDR3 DNA is TGTGCCAGCAGCTTAGCCGGGGACCCCCAAGAGACCCAGTACTTC.

This clone was seen once. The J gene is TRBJ1-1, the V gene TRBV28; D unclear. V lost 3 bases, J lost 0 bases, and 5 bases lay in between. Germline V CDR1 and CDR2: MDHEN, SYDVKM. The CDR3 runs to 13 residues. The CDR3 region has the DNA TGTGCCAGCAGTTTCAGAGTGAACACTGAAGCTTTCTTT. Translating it yields CASSFRVNTEAFF.

The chain combines TRBV4-1 with TRBJ2-3; TRBD2 agrees at 9 bases. CDR3 length: 16 residues. V gave up 2 bases and J gave up 7 bases; unmatched junction bases: 10. Germline CDR1 MGHRA, CDR2 YSYEKL. The CDR3 here is CASSQSELAGVHTQYF. The CDR3 bases are TGCGCCAGCAGCCAAAGCGAATTAGCGGGGGTACATACGCAGTATTTT.

The CDR3 spells CASSVGDSTYEQYF. The CDR3 region has the DNA TGTGCCAGCAGCGTAGGGGACTCTACCTACGAGCAGTACTTC. The chain combines TRBV9 with TRBJ2-7; tentative D call: TRBD2 (6 bases). V was shortened by 0 bases and J by 2 bases, with 9 bases between the two germline ends. From germline, CDR1 is SGDLS and CDR2 YYNGEE. CDR3 length: 14 amino acids.

The rearrangement joins TRBV7-2 to TRBJ1-5; D uncertain. From germline, CDR1 is SGHTA and CDR2 FQGNSA. The CDR3 has 13 residues. Trimming took 6 bases from V and 5 from J, leaving 11 bases between them. The CDR3 reads CASSLGLDQPQHF. The DNA for the CDR3 is TGTGCCAGCAGTCTTGGGCTAGATCAGCCCCAGCATTTT. Full variable domain (outside the CDR3, taken from reference TRBV7-2 and TRBJ1-5): GAGVSQSPSNKVTEKGKDVELRCDPISGHTALYWYRQSLGQGLEFLIYFQGNSAPDKSGLPSDRFSAERTGGSVSTLTIQRTQQEDSAVYLCASSLGLDQPQHFGDGTRLSIL.

This chain uses TRBV11-3 with TRBJ2-2; D is unclear. Germline V gene sequence: CDR1 SGHNT, CDR2 YENEEA. There are 12 residues in the CDR3. The V and J ends lost 4 bases and 5 bases respectively, with 5 bases between them. CDR3 nucleotide sequence: TGTGCCAGCAGCTCGCTTACCGGGGAGCTGTTTTTT. It encodes CASSSLTGELFF.

CDR3 protein: CASPPREGETQYF. The CDR3 coding sequence is TGCGCCAGTCCCCCCCGGGAAGGGGAGACCCAGTACTTC. The chain employs TRBV10-2 and TRBJ2-5, with D tentatively TRBD2 (5 bases). Germline-derived CDR1 and CDR2 are WSHSY and SAAADI. CDR3 length equals 13 residues. Trimming stripped 9 bases from V and 5 bases from J, with 16 bases between.

Concerning this clone itself: Other nucleotide sequences in the sample specify the same CDR3. The V gene is TRBV5-1, the J gene TRBJ1-1; TRBD1 might be the D (5 bases). V lost 0 bases to trimming and J lost 0 bases, with 9 bases between them. CDR3 length equals 15 residues. CDR1 SGHRS and CDR2 YFSETQ come from the germline V gene. The DNA of the CDR3 is TGCGCCAGCAGCTTGGAGGAGGGGTTGAACACTGAAGCTTTCTTT. Residues: CASSLEEGLNTEAFF.

The chain uses TRBV7-9 and TRBJ2-5; a possible D gene is TRBD1 (6 bases). CDR1 SEHNR and CDR2 FQNEAQ come from the germline V gene (reference sequence). CDR3 size: 14 residues. Trimming left V 5 bases short and J 0 bases short, with 10 bases between. CDR3 bases: TGTGCCAGCAGCCTTTCAGGGGACCAAGAGACCCAGTACTTC. Its translation: CASSLSGDQETQYF.

The chain recombines TRBV6-5 with TRBJ1-2; maybe TRBD1 (5 bases). The V end was cut by 4 bases, the J end by 5 bases, with 20 bases between. This CDR3 has 16 amino acids. CDR1 is MNHEY, CDR2 SVGAGI, per germline. The CDR3 spells CASSSTHGAVQYGYTF. The DNA for the CDR3 is TGTGCCAGCAGTTCCACTCATGGGGCAGTTCAATATGGCTACACCTTC.

The chain recombines TRBV6-1 with TRBJ2-1; 10 bases line up with TRBD2. This CDR3 has 17 residues. Germline V gene lookup returns CDR1 MNHNS and CDR2 SASEGT. V trimming: 1 base; J trimming: 3 bases; junction bases outside the gene matches: 6. CDR3: CASSEVTSGIFYNEQFF. The DNA for the CDR3 is TGTGCCAGCAGTGAAGTTACTAGCGGGATTTTCTACAATGAGCAGTTCTTC.

The V gene is TRBV7-9, the J gene TRBJ2-7; 7 bases are a match to TRBD1. The CDR3 contains 16 residues. Germline CDR1 SEHNR, CDR2 FQNEAQ (reference sequence). The V gene end was trimmed by 4 bases and the J gene end by 3 bases; junction bases not matched to a gene: 12. CDR3 residues: CASSSPGPGQIYEQYF. DNA for the CDR3: TGTGCCAGCAGCTCCCCCGGGCCGGGACAGATCTACGAGCAGTACTTC.

DNA for the CDR3: TGTGCCACCACAACAGGGAGGTCGGGCGAGCAGTACTTC. Translating it yields CATTTGRSGEQYF. The rearrangement joins TRBV6-1 to TRBJ2-7; D assignment may be TRBD1 or TRBD2 (6 bases each). The V end lost 10 bases, the J end lost 6 bases, and 19 bases lay between the germline ends. Germline CDR1 reads MNHNS; CDR2 reads SASEGT. The CDR3 is 13 residues long.

This chain connects TRBV4-2 to TRBJ1-2; a possible D gene is TRBD1 (5 bases). This CDR3 is 12 amino acids long. CDR1 is LGHNA, CDR2 YNFKEQ, per germline. The V gene lost 0 bases and the J gene lost 8 bases, with 7 bases spanning the gap. The CDR3 here is CASSQEGVGYTF. In DNA form, the CDR3 reads TGTGCCAGCAGCCAAGAGGGGGTCGGCTACACCTTC.

This clone appeared a single time. CDR3 sequence (DNA): TGCGCCAGCAGTGTAACAGGTTGGGCCGAGCAGTACTTC. Protein product: CASSVTGWAEQYF. This chain connects TRBV10-1 to TRBJ2-5, with D possibly TRBD1 on 5 matching bases. The end of the DNA aligns better with TRBJ2-7, so the J call may be wrong. Per germline, CDR1 WNHNN and CDR2 SYGVQD (reference sequence). The CDR3 is 13 amino acids.

This clone has more than one count but fewer than ten. The chain recombines TRBV30 with TRBJ2-5; 8 bases fit TRBD2. V was clipped by 3 bases and J by 4 bases; unmatched bases: 4. Per germline, CDR1 GTSNPN and CDR2 SVGIG (reference sequence). The CDR3 length is 13 residues. The CDR3 is CAWSGRALETQYF. The CDR3 bases are TGTGCCTGGAGCGGGAGGGCCCTAGAGACCCAGTACTTC.

This clone came up a few times. The chain combines TRBV30 with TRBJ2-1; TRBD2 matches 12 bases. The CDR3 sequence is 18 residues long. Germline assignment: CDR1 GTSNPN and CDR2 SVGIG (reference sequence). J gave up 6 bases and V 3 bases, and 15 bases lay outside the gene matches. In DNA, the CDR3 is TGTGCCTGGAGGTCACGGACCCGACCTAGCGGGAGGGCCAATGAGCAGTTCTTC. It yields the protein CAWRSRTRPSGRANEQFF.

This clone has a handful of counts. The chain combines TRBV7-3 with TRBJ2-5; D is uncertain. Trimming left V 1 base short and J 3 bases short, with 6 bases between. The germline gives CDR1 SGHTA, CDR2 FQGTGA. The CDR3 has 13 residues. In nucleotides, the CDR3 is TGTGCCAGCAGCTTAAGCCGAGAAGAGACCCAGTACTTC. Translated: CASSLSREETQYF.

The table lists this clone with a count of one. The chain links TRBV4-1 to TRBJ2-7, with D possibly being TRBD1 or TRBD2 (5 bases each). Germline CDR1 is MGHRA and CDR2 is YSYEKL. The CDR3 is 16 amino acids. Trimming left V 2 bases short and J 4 bases short, with 18 bases between. CDR3: CASSQLRANGAYEQYF. The CDR3, as DNA: TGCGCCAGCAGCCAACTCCGGGCCAACGGGGCGTACGAGCAGTACTTC.

This clone showed up just once. The CDR3 spells CASSTSGRFHEQFF. Written as DNA, the CDR3 is TGTGCCAGCAGCACTAGCGGGAGGTTCCATGAGCAGTTCTTC. The genes are TRBV2 and TRBJ2-1; TRBD2 aligns across 12 bases. The CDR3 runs to 14 residues. V lost 6 bases, J lost 8 bases, and 5 bases stayed unmatched. Germline V gene data show CDR1 as SNHLY and CDR2 as FYNNEI.

The chain is built from TRBV2 and TRBJ2-5; D possibly corresponds to TRBD2 (5 bases). Trimming removed 4 bases from V and 4 bases from J, with 13 bases in between. The CDR3 runs to 14 residues. Germline CDR1 reads SNHLY; CDR2 reads FYNNEI. The CDR3 region is CASSGGLPLETQYF. Written as DNA, the CDR3 is TGTGCCAGCAGTGGAGGACTGCCTTTAGAGACCCAGTACTTC.

V usage is TRBV6-1 and J usage is TRBJ2-7; D not resolved. Germline V gives CDR1 MNHNS, CDR2 SASEGT. The V gene lost 0 bases and the J gene lost 0 bases, with 3 bases spanning the gap. The CDR3 is 13 residues long. CDR3 sequence: CASSEAGSYEQYF. CDR3 coding DNA: TGTGCCAGCAGTGAAGCCGGCTCCTACGAGCAGTACTTC.

This chain links TRBV6-1 with TRBJ2-5; D gene unclear. Gene TRBJ2-7 matches the end of the DNA better, so the J call may be wrong. Germline CDR1 MNHNS, CDR2 SASEGT. This CDR3 spans 14 amino acids. CDR3 sequence reads: CASSLDDSSYEQYF. CDR3 bases: TGTGCCAGCAGTCTAGATGATAGCTCCTACGAGCAGTACTTC.

This chain joins TRBV28 and TRBJ2-1, with TRBD2 matching over 10 bases. Germline CDR1 MDHEN, CDR2 SYDVKM. CDR3 size: 16 residues. Losses at the gene ends were 7 bases for V and 8 bases for J; bases not matched to a gene: 14. The CDR3 is CASNAVTSGTRDEQFF. CDR3 bases: TGTGCCAGCAACGCTGTAACTAGCGGGACTAGGGATGAGCAGTTCTTC.

The CDR3 is CASSAGLTDEKLFF. Here the CDR3 DNA reads TGTGCCAGCAGCGCGGGCCTCACGGATGAAAAACTGTTTTTT. This rearrangement joins TRBV9 to TRBJ1-4; the D is unclear. Germline CDR1 reads SGDLS; CDR2 reads YYNGEE. The CDR3 runs 14 residues. V dropped 3 bases and J dropped 6 bases, with 12 bases sitting between them. The variable domain in full, completed from reference TRBV9 and TRBJ1-4, reads DSGVTQTPKHLITATGQRVTLRCSPRSGDLSVYWYQQSLDQGLQFLIQYYNGEERAKGNILERFSAQQFPDLHSELNLSSLELGDSALYFCASSAGLTDEKLFFGSGTQLSVL.

This chain connects TRBV19 to TRBJ2-7; tentative D call: TRBD1 (6 bases). Trimming left V 6 bases short and J 1 base short, with 16 bases between. From germline, CDR1 is LNHDA and CDR2 SQIVND (reference sequence). The CDR3 extends over 15 amino acids. CDR3: CASSQSDSHSYEQYF. The CDR3 coding sequence is TGTGCCAGTAGCCAATCGGACAGTCATTCCTACGAGCAGTACTTC.

The rearrangement links TRBV2 to TRBJ2-6; D tentatively reads TRBD1 or TRBD2 (5 bases each). V lost 8 bases, J lost 4 bases, and 21 bases lay in between. Per the germline V gene, CDR1 is SNHLY and CDR2 is FYNNEI. The CDR3 spans 17 residues. The CDR3 loop reads CASDPRDPQSGANVLTF. The DNA of the CDR3 is TGTGCCAGCGACCCCCGGGACCCCCAATCAGGGGCCAACGTCCTGACTTTC.

The CDR3 coding sequence is TGTGCCAGCAGCTTAGATGGGACTTCTTACGAGCAGTACTTC. Amino acid sequence: CASSLDGTSYEQYF. V is TRBV7-9 and J is TRBJ2-7; a weak D match, TRBD2 (6 bases). The germline V gene encodes CDR1 SEHNR and CDR2 FQNEAQ (reference sequence). CDR3 length: 14 amino acids. V lost 1 base and J 4 bases, leaving 11 bases between the germline ends. Full variable domain (rest looked up from reference TRBV7-9 and TRBJ2-7): DTGVSQNPRHKITKRGQNVTFRCDPISEHNRLYWYRQTLGQGPEFLTYFQNEAQLEKSRLLSDRFSAERPKGSFSTLEIQRTEQGDSAMYLCASSLDGTSYEQYFGPGTRLTVT.

This clone has only a few counts. The rearrangement joins TRBV2 to TRBJ2-7, with D possibly being TRBD2 (5 bases). Germline V gene sequence: CDR1 SNHLY, CDR2 FYNNEI. V shed 6 bases and J shed 5 bases, with 11 bases lying between them. The CDR3 contains 12 residues. The CDR3 DNA follows: TGTGCCAGCAGGGAGGACCTCGACGAGCAGTACTTC. Protein sequence: CASREDLDEQYF.

The chain's CDR3 is CASSIGGGLGQLYGYTF. The CDR3 DNA follows: TGTGCCAGTAGTATAGGTGGGGGACTGGGACAGCTATATGGCTACACCTTC. This sequence joins TRBV19 and TRBJ1-2, with TRBD1 matching 7 bases. Germline CDR1 is LNHDA and CDR2 is SQIVND (reference sequence). Trimming removed 1 base from V and 5 bases from J; junction bases left unmatched: 13. This CDR3 has 17 residues.